A selection of T cell receptor beta chains follows, all from one sample in a study of human CD8 memory T cell subsets. No DNA is given; TCRdb re-called the 5' RACE reads and lists each CDR3 protein once. The sample is made up of 4,500 to 5,500 distinct CDR3 sequences, and the top ten hold roughly 20% of it. Sequencing input: CD8+ T cells from PBMCs. These receptors originate from a human donor in good health. Both conserved end residues are part of each CDR3. Each record gives: J gene, clone size, V gene, CDR3 protein. Some rows have no size entry. The others give once, few or many, or a class for an expanded clone.

J gene: TRBJ2-1; clone size: medium-sized; V gene: TRBV12-3/TRBV12-4; CDR3 protein: CASSSSGGTFYNEQFF
J gene: TRBJ2-1; clone size: large; V gene: TRBV20-1; CDR3 protein: CSASPLQQSSYNEQFF
J gene: TRBJ2-7; clone size: NA; V gene: TRBV5-1; CDR3 protein: CASSFAGDSYEQYF
J gene: TRBJ2-7; clone size: NA; V gene: TRBV11-2; CDR3 protein: CASSLGHHSSYEQYF
J gene: TRBJ2-3; clone size: NA; V gene: TRBV19; CDR3 protein: CASSPGVADTQYF
J gene: TRBJ1-1; clone size: medium-sized; V gene: TRBV6-6; CDR3 protein: CASSYSPGQMNTEAFF
J gene: TRBJ2-5; clone size: large; V gene: TRBV7-8; CDR3 protein: CASSLVTGGSQETQYF
J gene: TRBJ2-7; clone size: NA; V gene: TRBV7-9; CDR3 protein: CASSLAAGLGEQYF
J gene: TRBJ2-2; clone size: NA; V gene: TRBV27; CDR3 protein: CASSSVGLRGTGELFF
J gene: TRBJ2-3; clone size: medium-sized; V gene: TRBV28; CDR3 protein: CASSLEAGGPREQYF
J gene: TRBJ1-2; clone size: NA; V gene: TRBV2; CDR3 protein: CASSVRTVPGHYGYTF
J gene: TRBJ1-4; clone size: large; V gene: TRBV5-5; CDR3 protein: CASSRAATGDLFF
J gene: TRBJ2-7; clone size: NA; V gene: TRBV28; CDR3 protein: CASSILAGGSYEQYF
J gene: TRBJ2-3; clone size: NA; V gene: TRBV4-1; CDR3 protein: CASSPYEGGDTQYF
J gene: TRBJ1-1; clone size: NA; V gene: TRBV6-5; CDR3 protein: CASRPLLGDTEAFF
J gene: TRBJ2-7; clone size: NA; V gene: TRBV20-1; CDR3 protein: CSARDLASSYEQYF
J gene: TRBJ1-1; clone size: NA; V gene: TRBV11-2; CDR3 protein: CASSFTNTEAFF
J gene: TRBJ1-5; clone size: medium-sized; V gene: TRBV5-5; CDR3 protein: CASSPGPNSNQPQHF
J gene: TRBJ2-1; clone size: medium-sized; V gene: TRBV9; CDR3 protein: CASQGANQGEQFF